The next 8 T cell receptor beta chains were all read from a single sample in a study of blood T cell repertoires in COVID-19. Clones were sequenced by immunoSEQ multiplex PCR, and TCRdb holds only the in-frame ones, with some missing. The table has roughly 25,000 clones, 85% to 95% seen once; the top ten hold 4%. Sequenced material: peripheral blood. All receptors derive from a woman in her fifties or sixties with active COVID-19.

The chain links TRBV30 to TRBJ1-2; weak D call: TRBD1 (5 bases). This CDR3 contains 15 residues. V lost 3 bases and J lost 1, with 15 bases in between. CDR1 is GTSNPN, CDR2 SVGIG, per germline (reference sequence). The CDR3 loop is CAWRAQDDDNYGYTF. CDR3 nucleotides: TGTGCCTGGAGGGCACAGGACGATGATAACTATGGCTACACCTTC.

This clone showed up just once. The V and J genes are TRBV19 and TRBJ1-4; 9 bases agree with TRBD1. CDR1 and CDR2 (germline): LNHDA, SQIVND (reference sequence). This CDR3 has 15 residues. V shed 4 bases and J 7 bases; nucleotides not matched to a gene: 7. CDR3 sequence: CASSRMGQGGEKLFF. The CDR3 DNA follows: TGTGCCAGTAGTAGGATGGGACAGGGCGGTGAAAAACTGTTTTTT.

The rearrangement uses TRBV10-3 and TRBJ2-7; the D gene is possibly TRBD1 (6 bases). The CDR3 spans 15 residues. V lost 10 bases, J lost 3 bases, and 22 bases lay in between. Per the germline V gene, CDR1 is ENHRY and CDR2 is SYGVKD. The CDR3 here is CATSRDYGGGYEQYF. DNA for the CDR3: TGTGCCACCTCCCGGGATTATGGGGGCGGCTACGAGCAGTACTTC.

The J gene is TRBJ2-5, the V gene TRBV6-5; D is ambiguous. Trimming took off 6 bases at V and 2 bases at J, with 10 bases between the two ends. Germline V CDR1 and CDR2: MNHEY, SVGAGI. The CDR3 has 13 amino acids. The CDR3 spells CASRATRQETQYF. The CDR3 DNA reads TGTGCCAGCAGGGCGACAAGACAAGAGACCCAGTACTTC.

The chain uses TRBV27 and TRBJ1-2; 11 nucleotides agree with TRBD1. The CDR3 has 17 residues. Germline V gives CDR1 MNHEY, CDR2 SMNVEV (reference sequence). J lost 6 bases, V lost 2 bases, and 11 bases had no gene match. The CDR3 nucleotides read TGTGCCAGCAGTTTAACCGCTGGACAGGGGGCGTTCCATGGCTACACCTTC. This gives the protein CASSLTAGQGAFHGYTF.

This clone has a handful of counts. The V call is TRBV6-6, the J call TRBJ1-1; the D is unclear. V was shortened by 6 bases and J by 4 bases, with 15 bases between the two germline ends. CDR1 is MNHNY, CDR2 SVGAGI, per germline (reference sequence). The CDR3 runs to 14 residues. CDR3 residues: CASSPGEVPTEAFF. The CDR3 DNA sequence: TGTGCCAGCAGCCCCGGTGAAGTGCCCACTGAAGCTTTCTTT.

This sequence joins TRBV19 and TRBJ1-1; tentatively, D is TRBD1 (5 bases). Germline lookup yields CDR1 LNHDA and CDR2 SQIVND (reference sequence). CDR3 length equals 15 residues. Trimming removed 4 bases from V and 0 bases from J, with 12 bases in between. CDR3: CASSTLGTVNTEAFF. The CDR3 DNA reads TGTGCCAGTAGTACCTTAGGGACTGTGAACACTGAAGCTTTCTTT.

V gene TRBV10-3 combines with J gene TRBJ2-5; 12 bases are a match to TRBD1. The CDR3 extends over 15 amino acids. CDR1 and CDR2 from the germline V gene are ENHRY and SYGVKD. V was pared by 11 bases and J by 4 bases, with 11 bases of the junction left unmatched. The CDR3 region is CASAPGQGASETQYF. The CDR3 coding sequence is TGTGCCTCGGCCCCGGGACAGGGGGCATCAGAGACCCAGTACTTC.